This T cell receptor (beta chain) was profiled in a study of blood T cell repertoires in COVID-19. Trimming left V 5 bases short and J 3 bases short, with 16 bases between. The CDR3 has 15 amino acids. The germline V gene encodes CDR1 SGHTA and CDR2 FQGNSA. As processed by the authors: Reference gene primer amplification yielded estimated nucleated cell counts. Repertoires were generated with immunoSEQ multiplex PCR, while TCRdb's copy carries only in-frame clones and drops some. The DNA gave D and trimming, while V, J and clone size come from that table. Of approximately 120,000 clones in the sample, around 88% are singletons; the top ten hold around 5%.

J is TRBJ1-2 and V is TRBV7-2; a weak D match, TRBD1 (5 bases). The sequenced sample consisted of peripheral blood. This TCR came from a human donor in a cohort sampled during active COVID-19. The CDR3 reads CASSPSSGGYYGYTF. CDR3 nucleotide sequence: TGTGCCAGCAGCCCTTCCAGCGGGGGTTACTATGGCTACACCTTC.